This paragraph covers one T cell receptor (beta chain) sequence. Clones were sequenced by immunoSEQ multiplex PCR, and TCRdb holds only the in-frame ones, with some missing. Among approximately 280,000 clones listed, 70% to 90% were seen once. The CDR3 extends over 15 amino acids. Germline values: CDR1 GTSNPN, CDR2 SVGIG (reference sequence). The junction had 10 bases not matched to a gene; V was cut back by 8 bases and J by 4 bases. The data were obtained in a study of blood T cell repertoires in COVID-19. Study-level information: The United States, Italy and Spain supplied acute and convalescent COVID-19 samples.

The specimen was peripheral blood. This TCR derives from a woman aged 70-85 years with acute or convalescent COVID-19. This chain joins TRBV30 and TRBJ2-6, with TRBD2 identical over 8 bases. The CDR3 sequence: CAHPRGGQGANVLTF. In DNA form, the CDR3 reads TGTGCCCACCCCCGGGGGGGGCAAGGGGCCAACGTCCTGACTTTC.